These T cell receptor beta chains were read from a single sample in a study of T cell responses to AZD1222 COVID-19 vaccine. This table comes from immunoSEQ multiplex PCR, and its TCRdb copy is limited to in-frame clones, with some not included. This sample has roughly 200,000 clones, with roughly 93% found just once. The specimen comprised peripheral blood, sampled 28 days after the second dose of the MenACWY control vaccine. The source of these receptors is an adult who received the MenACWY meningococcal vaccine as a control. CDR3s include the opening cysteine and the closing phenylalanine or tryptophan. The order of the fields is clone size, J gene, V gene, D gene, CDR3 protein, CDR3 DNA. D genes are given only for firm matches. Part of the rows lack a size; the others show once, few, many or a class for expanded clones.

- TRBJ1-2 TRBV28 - CASRQGIHGYTF TGTGCCAGCAGGCAGGGGATCCATGGCTACACCTTC
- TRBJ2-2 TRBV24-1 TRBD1 CATSDQPGQGSGELFF TGTGCCACCAGTGACCAGCCGGGACAGGGTTCCGGGGAGCTGTTTTTT
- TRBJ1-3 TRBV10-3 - CAISEGPGNTIYF TGTGCCATCAGTGAGGGTCCTGGAAACACCATATATTTT
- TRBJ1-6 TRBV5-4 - CASSLGQLNSPLHF TGTGCCAGCAGCTTGGGCCAGCTGAATTCACCCCTCCACTTT
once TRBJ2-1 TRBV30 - CAWSGQVYNEQFF TGTGCCTGGAGTGGCCAGGTATACAATGAGCAGTTCTTC
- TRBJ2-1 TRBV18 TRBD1 CASSRGQGADNEQFF TGTGCCAGCTCGCGGGGACAGGGGGCGGACAATGAGCAGTTCTTC
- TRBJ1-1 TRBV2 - CARGIMNTEAFF TGTGCCAGGGGTATCATGAACACTGAAGCTTTCTTT
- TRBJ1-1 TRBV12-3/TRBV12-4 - CASSLTGFAEAFF TGTGCCAGCAGCTTAACAGGGTTCGCTGAAGCTTTCTTT
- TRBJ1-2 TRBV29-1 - CSVEGREDYGYTF TGCAGCGTTGAAGGGAGGGAGGACTATGGCTACACCTTC
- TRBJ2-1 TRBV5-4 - CASSLQTPGGEQFF TGTGCCAGCAGCTTACAGACACCTGGAGGTGAGCAGTTCTTC
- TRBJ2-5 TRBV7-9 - CASSYISGRETQYF TGTGCCAGCAGCTACATCTCAGGGCGGGAGACCCAGTACTTC
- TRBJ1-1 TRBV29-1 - CSVRSGSNTEAFF TGCAGCGTTAGGAGTGGGAGTAACACTGAAGCTTTCTTT
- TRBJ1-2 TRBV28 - CASSYKWGYTF TGTGCCAGCAGTTACAAGTGGGGCTACACCTTC
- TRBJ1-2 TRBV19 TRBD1 CASSTGVNYGYTF TGTGCCAGTAGCACAGGGGTAAACTATGGCTACACCTTC
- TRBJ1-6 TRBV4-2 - CASSPSNGANSPLHF TGTGCCAGCAGCCCTTCTAACGGGGCTAATTCACCCCTCCACTTT
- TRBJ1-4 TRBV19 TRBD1 CASSLRQGLNEKLFF TGTGCCAGTAGTCTTCGACAGGGGCTTAATGAAAAACTGTTTTTT
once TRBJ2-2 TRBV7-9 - CASSLASHSTGELFF TGTGCCAGCAGCTTAGCTTCCCACAGCACCGGGGAGCTGTTTTTT
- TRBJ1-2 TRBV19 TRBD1 CASTPPGGQGYYGYTF TGTGCCAGTACCCCCCCTGGGGGACAGGGGTACTATGGCTACACCTTC
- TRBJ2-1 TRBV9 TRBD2 CASSVVPQTSGGSNEQFF TGTGCCAGCAGCGTAGTCCCCCAGACTAGCGGGGGAAGCAATGAGCAGTTCTTC
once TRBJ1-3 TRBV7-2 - CASSLRPGANTIYF TGTGCCAGCAGCTTACGTCCAGGGGCAAACACCATATATTTT
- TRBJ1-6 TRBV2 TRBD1 CASAGQGNSPLHF TGTGCCAGCGCAGGACAGGGGAACTCACCCCTCCACTTT
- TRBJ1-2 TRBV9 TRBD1 CASSSGRGRGGYTF TGTGCCAGCAGCTCCGGTAGGGGGCGGGGAGGCTACACCTTC
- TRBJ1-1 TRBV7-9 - CASSLEVGGGTEAFF TGTGCCAGCAGCTTAGAGGTGGGTGGCGGCACTGAAGCTTTCTTT
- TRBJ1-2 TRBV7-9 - CASGLGGDYGYTF TGTGCCAGCGGCCTGGGGGGTGACTATGGCTACACCTTC
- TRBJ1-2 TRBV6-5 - CASSYSEGDRGYTF TGTGCCAGCAGTTACTCGGAGGGGGATCGTGGCTACACCTTC